This entry lists 30 T cell receptor beta chains sequenced from one sample in a study of OX40 agonist ivuxolimab in advanced cancers. Some clones are missing from TCRdb's copy, which holds only in-frame ones; the method was immunoSEQ multiplex PCR. The table has some 65,000 clones, more than 75% seen once. The sequencing used CD4+ or CD8+ T cells sorted from blood, collected in a trial of the OX40 agonist ivuxolimab. These receptors originate from an adult with an advanced solid tumor such as melanoma, head and neck, liver or kidney cancer.

The rearrangement uses TRBV5-1 and TRBJ1-1; D might be TRBD1 (6 bases). Germline-derived CDR1 and CDR2 are SGHRS and YFSETQ. The germline V and J ends were trimmed by 5 bases and 7 bases, with 15 bases remaining between them. This CDR3 comprises 13 residues. CDR3 region: CASRKEGVGEAFF. In DNA form, the CDR3 reads TGCGCCAGCAGGAAAGAGGGGGTGGGTGAAGCTTTCTTT.

This chain uses TRBV6-1 with TRBJ1-2, with TRBD1 identical over 7 bases. The CDR3 runs 16 residues. Per germline, CDR1 MNHNS and CDR2 SASEGT. Losses at the gene ends were 1 base for V and 7 bases for J; bases not matched to a gene: 12. As DNA, the CDR3 is TGTGCCAGCAGTGAAGTACTAATTCCCAGGGGGACTGGCTACACCTTC. Translation gives CASSEVLIPRGTGYTF.

V usage is TRBV5-1 and J usage is TRBJ1-2; D not certain. Per germline, CDR1 SGHRS and CDR2 YFSETQ. V was clipped by 4 bases and J by 4 bases, with 23 bases between them. The CDR3 is made up of 17 amino acids. CDR3 residues: CASSPNPRPGGSYGYTF. The CDR3 DNA is TGCGCCAGCAGCCCAAACCCGCGACCTGGTGGAAGCTATGGCTACACCTTC.

The sample holds one count of this clone. The V and J genes are TRBV7-3 and TRBJ2-7; no definite D call. The CDR3 extends over 11 amino acids. The germline gives CDR1 SGHTA, CDR2 FQGTGA. Between the trimmed V and J ends, which lost 2 bases and 1 base, there was a span of 0 bases. The CDR3 region is CASSLSYEQYF. The DNA of the CDR3 is TGTGCCAGCAGCTTATCCTACGAGCAGTACTTC.

There are a few counts of this clone. The V call is TRBV18, the J call TRBJ1-5, with D hard to call. The CDR3 spans 16 residues. CDR1 is KGHSH and CDR2 is LQKENI in the germline V gene. V was pared by 2 bases and J by 0 bases, with 11 bases between. The CDR3 DNA sequence: TGTGCCAGCTCACCAGGAAGCGTCCTTAGCAATCAGCCCCAGCATTTT. Translation gives CASSPGSVLSNQPQHF.

This clone was observed once. This chain joins TRBV18 and TRBJ1-5, with D perhaps TRBD1 (5 bases). The ends were cut back, 2 bases at V and 3 bases at J, with 11 bases in the middle. The CDR3 runs to 15 residues. Germline lookup yields CDR1 KGHSH and CDR2 LQKENI. CDR3 loop: CASSPTGRNNQPQHF. CDR3 DNA sequence: TGTGCCAGCTCACCAACGGGACGGAACAATCAGCCCCAGCATTTT.

This clone was seen only a few times. J is TRBJ1-2 and V is TRBV19, with 8 positions matching TRBD1. This CDR3 region has 13 residues. The junction had 3 bases not matched to a gene; V was cut back by 1 base and J by 8 bases. CDR1 LNHDA and CDR2 SQIVND come from the germline V gene (reference sequence). The DNA of the CDR3 is TGTGCCAGTAGTATAGGGACAGGGAGAGGCTACACCTTC. Protein: CASSIGTGRGYTF. Looking up the rest from reference TRBV19 and TRBJ1-2 gives the full variable domain: DGGITQSPKYLFRKEGQNVTLSCEQNLNHDAMYWYRQDPGQGLRLIYYSQIVNDFQKGDIAEGYSVSREKKESFPLTVTSAQKNPTAFYLCASSIGTGRGYTFGSGTRLTVV.

This chain joins TRBV19 and TRBJ1-5, with D unclear. This CDR3 is 15 amino acids long. Germline CDR1 LNHDA, CDR2 SQIVND (reference sequence). The V and J ends lost 3 bases and 3 bases respectively, with 12 bases between them. The CDR3 protein is CASSIPGRPNQPQHF. In DNA, the CDR3 is TGTGCCAGTAGTATCCCCGGACGCCCCAATCAGCCCCAGCATTTT.

The chain is built from TRBV5-1 and TRBJ2-2, with D tentatively TRBD1 (5 bases). V was cut by 2 bases and J by 2 bases, with 7 bases left in between. CDR1 and CDR2 from the germline V gene are SGHRS and YFSETQ. The CDR3 loop spans 14 amino acids. DNA for the CDR3: TGCGCCAGCAGCTTTCAGGGAAACACCGGGGAGCTGTTTTTT. This codes for CASSFQGNTGELFF.

J is TRBJ2-1 and V is TRBV4-1; tentatively, D is TRBD2 (5 bases). Per the germline V gene, CDR1 is MGHRA and CDR2 is YSYEKL. Trimming shortened V by 1 base and J by 0 bases, and 10 bases separated the two germline ends. This CDR3 is 16 amino acids long. The CDR3 region is CASSQVRVSSYNEQFF. The CDR3 coding sequence is TGCGCCAGCAGCCAAGTGCGGGTAAGCTCCTACAATGAGCAGTTCTTC.

The table lists this clone with a count of one. One end of the junction is discordant with germline, which a read error may explain. The chain recombines TRBV18 with TRBJ2-7; D possibly corresponds to TRBD1 (6 bases). In germline, CDR1 is KGHSH, CDR2 LQKENI. The CDR3 extends over 12 amino acids. The CDR3 sequence is CASSPTDRQLSF. The DNA for the CDR3 is TGTGCCAGCTCACCGACAGACAGGCAGCTTAGCTTC.

The chain couples TRBV7-8 to TRBJ1-6, with 8 bases matching TRBD1. Germline V lookup: CDR1 SGHVS, CDR2 FQNEAQ. With V trimmed by 5 bases and J by 8 bases, 11 bases remained unmatched. This CDR3 spans 16 amino acids. Here the CDR3 reads CASSPNRGARDSPLHF. CDR3 DNA: TGTGCCAGCAGCCCTAACAGGGGGGCTAGGGATTCACCCCTCCACTTT.

This chain links TRBV28 with TRBJ1-2; 8 bases agree with TRBD1. J lost 1 base, V lost 4 bases, and 2 bases had no gene match. Germline CDR1 MDHEN, CDR2 SYDVKM. The CDR3 length is 14 residues. The CDR3 nucleotides read TGTGCCAGCAGTTCGGGACAGGATAACTATGGCTACACCTTC. Translating gives CASSSGQDNYGYTF.

The CDR3 nucleotides are TGTGCCAGCAGTTACTCGCGGGACAGGGTAATTGGCTACACCTTC. Protein sequence: CASSYSRDRVIGYTF. J is TRBJ1-2 and V is TRBV6-5; 9 bases align to TRBD1. The ends lost 0 bases at V and 7 bases at J; junction bases unmatched: 6. Germline CDR1 reads MNHEY; CDR2 reads SVGAGI. The CDR3 loop spans 15 amino acids.

V is TRBV11-3 and J is TRBJ2-1; maybe TRBD1 (6 bases). CDR3 length equals 16 residues. The germline V gene has CDR1 SGHNT and CDR2 YENEEA. The V end lost 3 bases, the J end lost 0 bases, and 12 bases lay between the germline ends. CDR3 sequence reads: CASSFKRTDSYNEQFF. The CDR3 DNA follows: TGTGCCAGCAGCTTTAAAAGGACAGACTCCTACAATGAGCAGTTCTTC. The full variable domain, with the rest looked up from reference TRBV11-3 and TRBJ2-1, is EAGVVQSPRYKIIEKKQPVAFWCNPISGHNTLYWYLQNLGQGPELLIRYENEEAVDDSQLPKDRFSAERLKGVDSTLKIQPAELGDSAVYLCASSFKRTDSYNEQFFGPGTRLTVL.

V and J are TRBV19 and TRBJ1-6, with 7 bases lining up with TRBD1. Germline V CDR1 and CDR2: LNHDA, SQIVND (reference sequence). V dropped 5 bases and J dropped 0; count of bases not matched to a gene: 4. CDR3 size: 16 residues. DNA of the CDR3: TGTGCCAGTAGTGTGGGACAGCTCTCCTATAATTCACCCCTCCACTTT. Its translation: CASSVGQLSYNSPLHF.

This rearrangement joins TRBV5-8 to TRBJ2-3; D possibly uses TRBD1 or TRBD2 (5 bases each). With 2 bases removed from V and 0 bases from J, the gap between germline ends came to 7 bases. This CDR3 is 14 amino acids long. Germline CDR1 and CDR2: SGHTS and YDEGEE. The CDR3 loop reads CASSFWGSTDTQYF. DNA of the CDR3: TGTGCCAGCAGCTTTTGGGGGAGCACAGATACGCAGTATTTT.

V and J are TRBV7-8 and TRBJ1-5; 7 bases are shared with TRBD1. V dropped 6 bases and J dropped 6; count of bases not matched to a gene: 8. Germline CDR1 is SGHVS and CDR2 is FQNEAQ. CDR3 length: 14 amino acids. The CDR3 DNA is TGTGCCAGCAGTCGTCGACAGGGAGGTCAGCCCCAGCATTTT. This encodes CASSRRQGGQPQHF.

The chain employs TRBV5-1 and TRBJ2-1; D uncertain. V lost 0 bases and J lost 2, with 9 bases in between. The CDR3 runs 15 residues. The germline gives CDR1 SGHRS, CDR2 YFSETQ. CDR3 nucleotide sequence: TGCGCCAGCAGCTTGGATGGGGTTCCCTACAATGAGCAGTTCTTC. Residues: CASSLDGVPYNEQFF.

The rearrangement links TRBV15 to TRBJ1-2, with 8 positions matching TRBD1. V lost 0 bases to trimming and J lost 2 bases; unmatched junction nucleotides: 8. The CDR3 contains 17 residues. Germline loops: CDR1 LNHNV, CDR2 YYDKDF (reference sequence). CDR3: CATSREAGGGLNYGYTF. CDR3 DNA sequence: TGTGCCACCAGCAGAGAGGCAGGGGGCGGGTTAAACTATGGCTACACCTTC.

The V call is TRBV23-1, the J call TRBJ2-3; D is undetermined. TRBV23-1 is marked as an open reading frame, function uncertain. Trimming shortened V by 3 bases and J by 6 bases, and 16 bases separated the two germline ends. The CDR3 length is 15 residues. In DNA, the CDR3 is TGCGCCAGCAGTCAGGTTCGAGGCTCCGGGGATACGCAGTATTTT. Protein product: CASSQVRGSGDTQYF.

The chain recombines TRBV4-3 with TRBJ1-4; D remains unclear. This CDR3 is 14 amino acids long. Germline CDR1 and CDR2: LGHNA and YSLEER. V gave up 0 bases and J gave up 5 bases, with 7 bases separating them. The CDR3 loop is CASSQDNGNEKLFF. The CDR3 DNA is TGCGCCAGCAGCCAAGATAACGGGAATGAAAAACTGTTTTTT.

This clone appeared a few times. The chain uses TRBV5-1 and TRBJ1-4; D not certain. CDR3 length: 16 residues. Germline V gene data show CDR1 as SGHRS and CDR2 as YFSETQ. The V and J ends lost 7 bases and 5 bases respectively, with 21 bases between them. The CDR3 coding sequence is TGCGCCAGCGGTAAAGGCGGACTAGGGCCGAATGAAAAACTGTTTTTT. Translation: CASGKGGLGPNEKLFF. Using reference TRBV5-1 and TRBJ1-4 for the parts outside the CDR3, the full variable domain is KAGVTQTPRYLIKTRGQQVTLSCSPISGHRSVSWYQQTPGQGLQFLFEYFSETQRNKGNFPGRFSGRQFSNSRSEMNVSTLELGDSALYLCASGKGGLGPNEKLFFGSGTQLSVL.

The genes are TRBV5-1 and TRBJ2-3; 8 bases align to TRBD2. With 4 bases clipped from V and 8 bases from J, the junction kept 15 bases outside the gene matches. The germline V gene has CDR1 SGHRS and CDR2 YFSETQ. The CDR3 consists of 16 residues. In nucleotides, the CDR3 is TGCGCCAGCAGCCCGCTGAGCGGGGGTGTTGATGGTACGCAGTATTTT. Translation gives CASSPLSGGVDGTQYF.

The chain carries TRBV5-6 and TRBJ1-4; no clear D. Germline CDR1 reads SGHDT; CDR2 reads YYEEEE. Between the trimmed V and J ends, which lost 0 bases and 5 bases, there was a span of 14 bases. This CDR3 contains 16 residues. The CDR3 loop is CASSLVGSSVNEKLFF. CDR3 coding DNA: TGTGCCAGCAGCTTGGTCGGGTCATCCGTGAATGAAAAACTGTTTTTT.

V is TRBV7-9 and J is TRBJ1-4; no reliable D call. CDR3 length equals 14 residues. Germline V CDR1 and CDR2: SEHNR, FQNEAQ (reference sequence). V shed 5 bases and J shed 8 bases, with 15 bases lying between them. The CDR3 sequence: CASSRIVLREKLFF. The CDR3 DNA sequence: TGTGCCAGCAGCCGAATCGTGTTGCGCGAAAAACTGTTTTTT.

V gene TRBV27 combines with J gene TRBJ2-7, with 9 bases that match TRBD2. Germline values: CDR1 MNHEY, CDR2 SMNVEV (reference sequence). This CDR3 has 13 amino acids. V was clipped by 6 bases and J by 5 bases; unmatched bases: 5. The CDR3 here is CASSAVAGDEQYF. In DNA, the CDR3 is TGTGCCAGCAGCGCGGTAGCGGGGGACGAGCAGTACTTC.

The V and J genes are TRBV5-6 and TRBJ2-7, with a tentative D call TRBD1 (6 bases). Trimming shortened V by 0 bases and J by 0 bases, and 10 bases separated the two germline ends. Germline V gives CDR1 SGHDT, CDR2 YYEEEE. The CDR3 is 15 amino acids. CDR3 in amino acids: CASSLVWDTSYEQYF. The CDR3 coding sequence is TGTGCCAGCAGCTTGGTTTGGGACACCTCCTACGAGCAGTACTTC.

This clone was recorded only once. The gene calls are TRBV15 and TRBJ1-1, with D possibly being TRBD1 (5 bases). Between the trimmed V and J ends, which lost 2 bases and 4 bases, there was a span of 8 bases. The CDR3 contains 13 residues. From germline, CDR1 is LNHNV and CDR2 YYDKDF (reference sequence). Here the CDR3 reads CATSRSQGTEAFF. The DNA for the CDR3 is TGTGCCACCAGCAGATCCCAGGGCACTGAAGCTTTCTTT. Supplemented by reference TRBV15 and TRBJ1-1, the full variable domain reads DAMVIQNPRYQVTQFGKPVTLSCSQTLNHNVMYWYQQKSSQAPKLLFHYYDKDFNNEADTPDNFQSRRPNTSFCFLDIRSPGLGDTAMYLCATSRSQGTEAFFGQGTRLTVV.

The chain combines TRBV7-8 with TRBJ1-1; no clear D gene. The CDR3 consists of 12 residues. Germline loops: CDR1 SGHVS, CDR2 FQNEAQ. V was shortened by 0 bases and J by 11 bases, with 10 bases between the two germline ends. CDR3 sequence: CASSLAGLFAFF. CDR3 nucleotide sequence: TGTGCCAGCAGCTTAGCGGGGTTGTTTGCTTTCTTT.